The 32 T cell receptor beta chains given below trace back to one sample, sequenced in a study of OX40 agonist ivuxolimab in advanced cancers. Sequencing used immunoSEQ multiplex PCR; TCRdb keeps in-frame clones, though not all of them. The repertoire holds more than 70,000 clones, with 85% to 95% as singletons. Source: CD4+ or CD8+ T cells sorted from blood, taken in a trial of the OX40 agonist ivuxolimab. These receptors came from an adult with an advanced solid tumor such as melanoma, head and neck, liver or kidney cancer.

The V call is TRBV11-2, the J call TRBJ1-2, with D uncertain. Trimming stripped 4 bases from V and 8 bases from J, with 14 bases between. CDR1 and CDR2 (germline): SGHAT, FQNNGV. The length of the CDR3 is 13 residues. The CDR3, as DNA: TGTGCCAGCAGCTCCCAGAGGGTGGGCGGCTACACCTTC. Encoded protein: CASSSQRVGGYTF.

The chain carries TRBV20-1 and TRBJ1-2; D unclear. This CDR3 contains 11 residues. Germline loops: CDR1 DFQATT, CDR2 SNEGSKA (reference sequence). V lost 5 bases, J lost 6 bases, and 10 bases lay in between. In nucleotides, the CDR3 is TGCAGTGCTTTCGACGGTAATGGCTACACCTTC. Protein sequence: CSAFDGNGYTF.

The sample holds one count of this clone. The V and J genes are TRBV5-4 and TRBJ2-2, with D perhaps matching TRBD1 or TRBD2 (5 bases each). The CDR3 loop spans 16 amino acids. Germline CDR1 and CDR2: SGHNT and YYREEE (reference sequence). The V and J ends lost 5 bases and 4 bases respectively, with 18 bases between them. CDR3 region: CASRAGTPLGTGELFF. The CDR3 bases are TGTGCCAGCAGAGCCGGGACCCCCCTGGGCACCGGGGAGCTGTTTTTT.

V is TRBV30 and J is TRBJ2-7; no firm D call. The better agreement between TRBJ2-5 and the DNA end casts doubt on the J call. The CDR3 has 13 amino acids. The germline gives CDR1 GTSNPN, CDR2 SVGIG (reference sequence). The DNA for the CDR3 is TGTGCCTGCTCTGGTAGCCTTGGTGAGACCCAGTACTTC. Encoded protein: CACSGSLGETQYF.

J is TRBJ1-4 and V is TRBV15, with TRBD1 matching over 12 bases. Per germline, CDR1 LNHNV and CDR2 YYDKDF (reference sequence). V gave up 8 bases and J gave up 2 bases; unmatched junction bases: 6. The CDR3 covers 16 residues. The CDR3 region has the DNA TGTGCCACCGGGGCGGGACAGGGGGCCACTAATGAAAAACTGTTTTTT. It encodes CATGAGQGATNEKLFF.

This clone was seen just once. V and J are TRBV2 and TRBJ2-2; the D gene is possibly TRBD1 (5 bases). The V gene's germline CDR1 is SNHLY and CDR2 FYNNEI. The CDR3 runs 16 residues. V was cut by 5 bases and J by 6 bases, with 19 bases left in between. This CDR3 is CASSFAGNQVPGELFF. DNA for the CDR3: TGTGCCAGCAGTTTTGCAGGGAATCAGGTACCCGGGGAGCTGTTTTTT. The full variable domain, in which reference TRBV2 and TRBJ2-2 provide the parts outside the CDR3, is EPEVTQTPSHQVTQMGQEVILRCVPISNHLYFYWYRQILGQKVEFLVSFYNNEISEKSEIFDDQFSVERPDGSNFTLKIRSTKLEDSAMYFCASSFAGNQVPGELFFGEGSRLTVL.

The rearrangement links TRBV7-9 to TRBJ2-3; possibly TRBD1 for D (6 bases). Looked up from germline, CDR1 is SEHNR and CDR2 is FQNEAQ (reference sequence). This CDR3 contains 14 residues. V lost 5 bases and J 2 bases, leaving 11 bases between the germline ends. As DNA, the CDR3 is TGTGCCAGCAGCCGTGGACAGATCACAGATACGCAGTATTTT. Protein product: CASSRGQITDTQYF.

V and J are TRBV7-2 and TRBJ1-5; D is ambiguous. In germline, CDR1 is SGHTA, CDR2 FQGNSA. The CDR3 is 13 residues long. Deletions cut 2 bases from V and 5 bases from J, with 7 bases between. The CDR3: CASSLLLDQPQHF. The CDR3 region has the DNA TGTGCCAGCAGCTTATTATTGGATCAGCCCCAGCATTTT. Supplemented by reference TRBV7-2 and TRBJ1-5, the full variable domain reads GAGVSQSPSNKVTEKGKDVELRCDPISGHTALYWYRQSLGQGLEFLIYFQGNSAPDKSGLPSDRFSAERTGGSVSTLTIQRTQQEDSAVYLCASSLLLDQPQHFGDGTRLSIL.

The chain recombines TRBV2 with TRBJ2-2, with D hard to call. Germline CDR1 is SNHLY and CDR2 is FYNNEI. CDR3 length: 11 residues. Trimming removed 7 bases from V and 7 bases from J, with 7 bases in between. The CDR3 nucleotides are TGTGCCAGCAAGGACCGCGGGGAGCTGTTTTTT. Translation gives CASKDRGELFF.

CDR3 in amino acids: CASSLIFGGREKLFF. Written as DNA, the CDR3 is TGTGCCAGCAGCTTAATTTTTGGGGGCAGAGAAAAACTGTTTTTT. The chain joins TRBV7-8 to TRBJ1-4; D perhaps matches TRBD1 (6 bases). Trimming shortened V by 2 bases and J by 8 bases, and 15 bases separated the two germline ends. The CDR3 contains 15 residues. The germline gives CDR1 SGHVS, CDR2 FQNEAQ.

The gene calls are TRBV5-1 and TRBJ2-1; 8 nucleotides align to TRBD1. The CDR3 totals 16 residues. CDR1 SGHRS and CDR2 YFSETQ come from the germline V gene. V was clipped by 4 bases and J by 0 bases; unmatched bases: 6. The CDR3 DNA follows: TGCGCCAGCAGCGATATACAGGGGGGCTCCTACAATGAGCAGTTCTTC. Its protein is CASSDIQGGSYNEQFF.

The CDR3: CASSLYRDAEAFF. CDR3 bases: TGTGCCAGCAGCTTATACAGGGACGCTGAAGCTTTCTTT. V and J are TRBV7-9 and TRBJ1-1; D is possibly TRBD1 (6 bases). The V and J ends lost 2 bases and 6 bases respectively, with 10 bases between them. CDR3 length: 13 residues. From germline, CDR1 is SEHNR and CDR2 FQNEAQ (reference sequence).

This chain joins TRBV5-1 and TRBJ1-6; possibly TRBD1 for D (6 bases). There are 16 residues in the CDR3. Trimming took off 4 bases at V and 0 bases at J, with 11 bases between the two ends. Germline CDR1 is SGHRS and CDR2 is YFSETQ. The CDR3 DNA is TGCGCCAGCAGCCAAACGGACAGCTCCTATAATTCACCCCTCCACTTT. Protein sequence: CASSQTDSSYNSPLHF.

On this clone itself: At one of its ends the junction is not consistent with the germline gene, which may arise from a read error. The chain has TRBV6-5 and TRBJ2-2; D perhaps matches TRBD2 (6 bases). CDR1 is MNHEY, CDR2 SVGAGI, per germline. The CDR3 is 13 residues long. The CDR3 DNA sequence: TGTGCCACCCGGGACTCCTTCACCCGGGAGCTGTTTTTT. This sequence encodes CATRDSFTRELFF.

V usage is TRBV11-3 and J usage is TRBJ2-7; D tentatively reads TRBD1 or TRBD2 (5 bases each). V was trimmed by 1 base and J by 3 bases, leaving 13 bases between them. From germline, CDR1 is SGHNT and CDR2 YENEEA. The CDR3 sequence is 15 residues long. The chain's CDR3 is CASSLGGTHDYEQYF. CDR3 in DNA: TGTGCCAGCAGCTTAGGTGGGACCCACGACTACGAGCAGTACTTC.

V gene TRBV5-6 combines with J gene TRBJ2-7; either TRBD1 or TRBD2 may fit D (5 bases each). Between the trimmed V and J ends, which lost 4 bases and 2 bases, there was a span of 7 bases. CDR3 length equals 12 residues. The germline V gene encodes CDR1 SGHDT and CDR2 YYEEEE. CDR3 DNA sequence: TGTGCCAGCAGCACGGGGCCCTACGAGCAGTACTTC. Translation: CASSTGPYEQYF.

This clone came up a few times. The chain combines TRBV2 with TRBJ1-5, with D tentatively TRBD1 (5 bases). From germline, CDR1 is SNHLY and CDR2 FYNNEI. V lost 1 base, J lost 5 bases, and 9 bases lay in between. The CDR3 sequence is 14 residues long. The CDR3 sequence: CASSEGTPDQPQHF. The CDR3 coding sequence is TGTGCCAGCAGTGAAGGGACACCTGATCAGCCCCAGCATTTT.

V and J are TRBV7-9 and TRBJ1-2, with 7 positions matching TRBD1. Trimming removed 4 bases from V and 4 bases from J; junction bases left unmatched: 12. The CDR3 extends over 16 amino acids. Germline CDR1 is SEHNR and CDR2 is FQNEAQ (reference sequence). CDR3 residues: CASSSGWGQTFYGYTF. Here the CDR3 DNA reads TGTGCCAGCAGCTCGGGGTGGGGACAGACTTTCTATGGCTACACCTTC.

The chain couples TRBV6-6 to TRBJ1-2; possibly TRBD1 for D (5 bases). The CDR3 covers 12 residues. With 4 bases removed from V and 5 bases from J, the gap between germline ends came to 8 bases. CDR1 is MNHNY and CDR2 is SVGAGI in the germline V gene (reference sequence). CDR3 DNA: TGTGCCAGCAGTTGGGACGGGTATGGCTACACCTTC. Translating it yields CASSWDGYGYTF.

This chain uses TRBV5-5 with TRBJ1-1, with TRBD1 identical over 7 bases. Germline V gene lookup returns CDR1 SGHKS and CDR2 YYEKEE (reference sequence). With V trimmed by 4 bases and J by 4 bases, 4 bases remained unmatched. The CDR3 covers 13 residues. CDR3 protein: CASSQPGGTEAFF. CDR3 nucleotide sequence: TGTGCCAGCAGCCAACCAGGGGGCACTGAAGCTTTCTTT.

The chain recombines TRBV5-1 with TRBJ1-2, with 10 bases fitting TRBD1. Germline V gene lookup returns CDR1 SGHRS and CDR2 YFSETQ. The CDR3 contains 14 residues. The V segment lost 5 bases and the J segment 4 bases; nucleotides outside the gene matches: 5. CDR3 loop: CASSFGQGVYGYTF. CDR3 sequence (DNA): TGCGCCAGCAGTTTCGGACAGGGGGTCTATGGCTACACCTTC.

The chain recombines TRBV28 with TRBJ2-2, with D perhaps TRBD1 (6 bases). Germline CDR1 MDHEN, CDR2 SYDVKM. This CDR3 has 15 amino acids. The V and J ends lost 5 bases and 7 bases respectively, with 17 bases between them. The CDR3 loop is CASSAITGFGGELFF. CDR3 DNA sequence: TGTGCCAGCAGTGCCATTACAGGGTTTGGCGGGGAGCTGTTTTTT.

This chain's CDR3 is CASSPTGQGTGELFF. The CDR3 nucleotides read TGTGCCAGCAGCCCGACAGGTCAGGGGACCGGGGAGCTGTTTTTT. The J gene is TRBJ2-2, the V gene TRBV2; a weak D match, TRBD1 (6 bases). V lost 6 bases and J 5 bases, leaving 16 bases between the germline ends. Germline CDR1 SNHLY, CDR2 FYNNEI. This CDR3 spans 15 amino acids.

V is TRBV6-6 and J is TRBJ2-1; the D gene is possibly TRBD2 (6 bases). Germline assignment: CDR1 MNHNY and CDR2 SVGAGI (reference sequence). There are 16 residues in the CDR3. Trimming removed 7 bases at V and 0 bases at J, with 16 bases between. CDR3: CASTEGAGSSYNEQFF. The CDR3 DNA sequence: TGTGCCAGCACTGAGGGTGCGGGGAGCTCCTACAATGAGCAGTTCTTC.

This chain uses TRBV5-5 with TRBJ2-5, with D tentatively TRBD2 (6 bases). Trimming took 6 bases from V and 5 from J, leaving 17 bases between them. CDR1 SGHKS and CDR2 YYEKEE come from the germline V gene (reference sequence). The CDR3 is made up of 14 amino acids. The DNA for the CDR3 is TGTGCCAGCACCCGGGACTCAGTGAGGGAGACCCAGTACTTC. It codes for CASTRDSVRETQYF.

The J gene is TRBJ2-5, the V gene TRBV21-1; TRBD2, as called in the table, went unchecked against the DNA. TRBV21-1 is given as a pseudogene. The CDR3 length is 15 residues. The CDR3 DNA follows: TGTGCCAGCAGCAAATTAGCGCAACCAAAAGAGACCCAGTACTTC. This codes for CASSKLAQPKETQYF.

The J gene is TRBJ1-1, the V gene TRBV7-9; no clear D gene. Trimming removed 2 bases from V and 4 bases from J, with 11 bases in between. CDR1 SEHNR and CDR2 FQNEAQ come from the germline V gene (reference sequence). The CDR3 has 14 amino acids. The DNA of the CDR3 is TGTGCCAGCAGCTTATCTTCAGGTGGCACTGAAGCTTTCTTT. Amino acids: CASSLSSGGTEAFF.

V and J are TRBV28 and TRBJ2-7; the D gene could be TRBD1 or TRBD2 (5 bases each). Germline V CDR1 and CDR2: MDHEN, SYDVKM. The V and J ends lost 2 bases and 2 bases respectively, with 22 bases between them. CDR3 length equals 18 residues. CDR3 loop: CASSLPGTGPYLPYEQYF. The CDR3 nucleotides are TGTGCCAGCAGTTTACCGGGAACGGGACCGTATCTCCCCTACGAGCAGTACTTC.

This sequence joins TRBV2 and TRBJ1-1; no reliable D call. The CDR3 has 14 residues. Germline CDR1 reads SNHLY; CDR2 reads FYNNEI. The germline V and J ends were trimmed by 7 bases and 3 bases, with 15 bases remaining between them. CDR3 nucleotide sequence: TGTGCCAGCAATCGAAACATGAAAGACACTGAAGCTTTCTTT. Protein product: CASNRNMKDTEAFF.

The chain links TRBV4-1 to TRBJ1-5; the D gene is possibly TRBD1 (5 bases). V shed 1 base and J shed 7 bases, with 17 bases lying between them. Looked up from germline, CDR1 is MGHRA and CDR2 is YSYEKL. CDR3 length: 16 amino acids. This CDR3 reads CASSQAGSGLGQPQHF. The CDR3, as DNA: TGCGCCAGCAGCCAAGCGGGATCGGGGCTAGGGCAGCCCCAGCATTTT.

The chain joins TRBV30 to TRBJ1-5, with D unresolved. This CDR3 is built from 15 residues. V lost 1 base and J 7 bases, leaving 17 bases between the germline ends. CDR1 is GTSNPN, CDR2 SVGIG, per germline (reference sequence). The CDR3 spells CAWSELGREHQPQHF. CDR3 DNA: TGTGCCTGGAGTGAGCTCGGAAGGGAACACCAGCCCCAGCATTTT.

The chain combines TRBV5-1 with TRBJ2-7, with 14 nucleotides matching TRBD2. The junction had 18 bases not matched to a gene; V was cut back by 1 base and J by 6 bases. Germline V gene sequence: CDR1 SGHRS, CDR2 YFSETQ. This CDR3 has 20 residues. The CDR3 here is CASSLLETGTSGSRFSEQYF. The CDR3 DNA follows: TGCGCCAGCAGCTTGTTAGAGACAGGGACTAGCGGGAGTAGGTTCTCCGAGCAGTACTTC.